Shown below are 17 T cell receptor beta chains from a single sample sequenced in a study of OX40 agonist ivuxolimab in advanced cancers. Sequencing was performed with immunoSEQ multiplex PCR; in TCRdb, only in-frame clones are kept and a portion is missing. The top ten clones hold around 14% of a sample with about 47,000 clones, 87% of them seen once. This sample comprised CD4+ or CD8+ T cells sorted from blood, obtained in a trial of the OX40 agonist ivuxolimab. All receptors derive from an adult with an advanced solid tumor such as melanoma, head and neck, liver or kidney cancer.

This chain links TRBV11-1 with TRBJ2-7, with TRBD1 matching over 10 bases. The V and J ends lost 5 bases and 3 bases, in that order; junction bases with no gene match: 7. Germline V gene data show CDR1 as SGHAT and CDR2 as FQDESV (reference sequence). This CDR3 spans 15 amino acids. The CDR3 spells CASSAGTGAGYEQYF. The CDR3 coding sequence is TGTGCCAGCAGCGCGGGGACAGGGGCAGGCTACGAGCAGTACTTC.

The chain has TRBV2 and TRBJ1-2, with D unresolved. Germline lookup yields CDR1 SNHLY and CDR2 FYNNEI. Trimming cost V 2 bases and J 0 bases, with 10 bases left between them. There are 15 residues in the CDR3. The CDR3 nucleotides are TGTGCCAGCAGTGAACCTTGGACCACTAACTATGGCTACACCTTC. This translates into CASSEPWTTNYGYTF. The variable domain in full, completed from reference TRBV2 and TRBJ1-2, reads EPEVTQTPSHQVTQMGQEVILRCVPISNHLYFYWYRQILGQKVEFLVSFYNNEISEKSEIFDDQFSVERPDGSNFTLKIRSTKLEDSAMYFCASSEPWTTNYGYTFGSGTRLTVV.

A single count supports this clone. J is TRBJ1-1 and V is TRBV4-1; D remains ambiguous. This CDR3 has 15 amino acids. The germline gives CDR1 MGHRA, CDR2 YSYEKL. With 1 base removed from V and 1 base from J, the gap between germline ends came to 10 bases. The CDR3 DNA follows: TGCGCCAGCAGCCAAGTTGTGGCTCCGAACACTGAAGCTTTCTTT. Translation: CASSQVVAPNTEAFF.

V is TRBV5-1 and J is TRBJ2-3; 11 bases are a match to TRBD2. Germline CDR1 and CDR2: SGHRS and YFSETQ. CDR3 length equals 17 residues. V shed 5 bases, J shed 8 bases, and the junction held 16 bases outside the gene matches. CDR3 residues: CASRATGTSGPRGTQYF. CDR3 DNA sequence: TGCGCCAGCAGGGCGACCGGGACTAGCGGTCCCCGAGGTACGCAGTATTTT.

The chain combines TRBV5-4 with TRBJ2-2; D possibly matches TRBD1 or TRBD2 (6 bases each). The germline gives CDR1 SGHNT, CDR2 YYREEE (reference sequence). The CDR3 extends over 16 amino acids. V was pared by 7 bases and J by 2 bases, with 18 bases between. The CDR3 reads CASSRVGGPNTGELFF. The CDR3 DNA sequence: TGTGCCAGCTCCCGAGTGGGGGGCCCTAACACCGGGGAGCTGTTTTTT.

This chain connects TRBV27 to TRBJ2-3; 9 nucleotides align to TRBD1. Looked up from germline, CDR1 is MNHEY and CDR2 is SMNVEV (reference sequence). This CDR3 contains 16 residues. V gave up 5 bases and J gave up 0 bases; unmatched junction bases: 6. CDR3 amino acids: CASSPYGQGSTDTQYF. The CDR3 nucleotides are TGTGCCAGCAGTCCATACGGACAGGGGAGCACAGATACGCAGTATTTT.

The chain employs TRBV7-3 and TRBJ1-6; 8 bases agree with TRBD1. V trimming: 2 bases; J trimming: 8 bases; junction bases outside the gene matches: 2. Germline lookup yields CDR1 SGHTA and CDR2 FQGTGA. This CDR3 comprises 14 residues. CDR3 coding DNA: TGTGCCAGCAGCTTAGGACAGGGTTATTCACCCCTCCACTTT. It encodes CASSLGQGYSPLHF.

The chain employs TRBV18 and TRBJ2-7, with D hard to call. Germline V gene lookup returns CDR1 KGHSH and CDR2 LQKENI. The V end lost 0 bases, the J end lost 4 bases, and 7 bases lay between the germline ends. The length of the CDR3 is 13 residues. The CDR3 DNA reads TGTGCCAGCTCACCACCACCAGGTTACGAGCAGTACTTC. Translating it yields CASSPPPGYEQYF. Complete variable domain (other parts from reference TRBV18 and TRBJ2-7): NAGVMQNPRHLVRRRGQEARLRCSPMKGHSHVYWYRQLPEEGLKFMVYLQKENIIDESGMPKERFSAEFPKEGPSILRIQQVVRGDSAAYFCASSPPPGYEQYFGPGTRLTVT.

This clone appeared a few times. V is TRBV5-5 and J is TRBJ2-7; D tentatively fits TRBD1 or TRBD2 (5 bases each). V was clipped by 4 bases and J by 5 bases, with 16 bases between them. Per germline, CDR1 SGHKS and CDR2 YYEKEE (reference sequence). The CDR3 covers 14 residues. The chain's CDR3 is CASSLRAGINEQYF. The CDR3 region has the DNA TGTGCCAGCAGCCTGAGGGCAGGGATCAACGAGCAGTACTTC.

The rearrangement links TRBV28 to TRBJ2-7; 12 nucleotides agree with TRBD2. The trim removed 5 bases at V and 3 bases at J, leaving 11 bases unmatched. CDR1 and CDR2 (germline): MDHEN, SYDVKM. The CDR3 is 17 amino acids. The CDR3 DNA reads TGTGCCAGCAGTCGCGCTCGAAAGACTAGCGGGAGCTACGAGCAGTACTTC. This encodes CASSRARKTSGSYEQYF.

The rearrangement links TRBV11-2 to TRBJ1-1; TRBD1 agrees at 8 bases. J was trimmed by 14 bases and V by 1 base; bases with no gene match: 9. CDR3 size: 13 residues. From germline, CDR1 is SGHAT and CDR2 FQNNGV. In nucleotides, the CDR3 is TGTGCCAGCAGCTTAGGACAGGGGCGAAGTTCGTTCTTT. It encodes CASSLGQGRSSFF.

Written as DNA, the CDR3 is TGTGCCAGCAGTTTGGGGACCGACTATGGCTACACCTTC. This sequence encodes CASSLGTDYGYTF. The V and J genes are TRBV27 and TRBJ1-2; TRBD1 might be the D (5 bases). Germline CDR1 MNHEY, CDR2 SMNVEV (reference sequence). V was trimmed by 3 bases and J by 3 bases, leaving 8 bases between them. CDR3 length: 13 amino acids.

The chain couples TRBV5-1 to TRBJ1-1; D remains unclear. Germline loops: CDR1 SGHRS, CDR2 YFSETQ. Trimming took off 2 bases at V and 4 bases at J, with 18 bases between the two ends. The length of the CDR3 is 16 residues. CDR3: CASSFYSADIATEAFF. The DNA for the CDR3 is TGCGCCAGCAGCTTCTATTCAGCGGATATTGCCACTGAAGCTTTCTTT.

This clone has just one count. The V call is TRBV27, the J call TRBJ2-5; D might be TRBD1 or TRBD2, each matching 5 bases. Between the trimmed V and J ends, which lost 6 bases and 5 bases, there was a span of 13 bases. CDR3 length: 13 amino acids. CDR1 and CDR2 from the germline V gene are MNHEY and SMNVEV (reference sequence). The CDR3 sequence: CASRRVGEETQYF. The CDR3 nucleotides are TGTGCCAGCAGGAGGGTAGGGGAGGAGACCCAGTACTTC.

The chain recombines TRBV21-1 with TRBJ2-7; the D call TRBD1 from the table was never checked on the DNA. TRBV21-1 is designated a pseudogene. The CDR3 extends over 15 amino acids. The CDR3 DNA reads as TGTGCCAGCAGCAAGTTAGGCAGGGGCGAAATCGAGCAGTACTTC. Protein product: CASSKLGRGEIEQYF.

In DNA, the CDR3 is TGTGCCAGCAGCTTCAGGGGGCGGTTATCAGATACGCAGTATTTT. Protein product: CASSFRGRLSDTQYF. The rearrangement links TRBV11-2 to TRBJ2-3; TRBD1 aligns across 8 bases. Trimming removed 3 bases from V and 4 bases from J; junction bases left unmatched: 6. Looked up from germline, CDR1 is SGHAT and CDR2 is FQNNGV. The CDR3 consists of 15 residues.

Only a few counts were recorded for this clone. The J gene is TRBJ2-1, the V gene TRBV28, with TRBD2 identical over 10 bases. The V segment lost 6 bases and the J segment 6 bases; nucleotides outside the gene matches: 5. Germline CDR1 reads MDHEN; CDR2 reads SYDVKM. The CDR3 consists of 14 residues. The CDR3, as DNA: TGTGCCAGCAGAGAGCGGGGGGGATCCAATGAGCAGTTCTTC. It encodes CASRERGGSNEQFF.